This T cell receptor beta chain was recorded in a study of cytomegalovirus exposure and HLA in healthy donors. General study points: What a later analysis showed was that several of the most significant clusters appeared linked to common viral pathogens.

As to this clone: Its antigen is unidentified.

CDR1 and CDR2 (germline): MNHNS, SASEGT. This CDR3 spans 16 amino acids. V lost 4 bases, J lost 1 base, and 7 bases stayed unmatched. The study ran its PCR with 60 Vbeta and 13 Jbeta primers. Measured with immunoSEQ multiplex PCR; TCRdb has only the in-frame clones, and not every one. The sample contains some 130,000 clones, approximately 80% of which appear only once. This TCR came from a male donor in good health and CMV-seronegative. The sample consisted of PBMCs. The rearrangement uses TRBV6-1 and TRBJ2-4; 7 positions agree with TRBD2. The CDR3 reads CASSADGGMAKNIQYF. The CDR3 DNA is TGTGCCAGCAGTGCGGACGGGGGGATGGCCAAAAACATTCAGTACTTC.